This record covers a single TCR beta chain. This record belongs to a study of blood T cell repertoires in COVID-19. TCRdb's table, derived via immunoSEQ multiplex PCR, lists solely in-frame clones and lacks some. The table has 300,000 to 400,000 clones, 88% seen once. Losses at the gene ends were 4 bases for V and 0 bases for J; bases not matched to a gene: 4. The CDR3 is made up of 16 amino acids. Germline V lookup: CDR1 MNHEY, CDR2 SVGEGT. This sequence originates from a woman younger than 35 who had recovered from COVID-19. This sequence joins TRBV6-2 or TRBV6-3 and TRBJ1-5; TRBD1 aligns across 9 bases. Sequenced input: PBMCs or T cells enriched from blood (not recorded which). The CDR3 spells CASSSRTGASNQPQHF. The DNA for the CDR3 is TGTGCCAGCAGTTCCCGGACAGGGGCTAGCAATCAGCCCCAGCATTTT.